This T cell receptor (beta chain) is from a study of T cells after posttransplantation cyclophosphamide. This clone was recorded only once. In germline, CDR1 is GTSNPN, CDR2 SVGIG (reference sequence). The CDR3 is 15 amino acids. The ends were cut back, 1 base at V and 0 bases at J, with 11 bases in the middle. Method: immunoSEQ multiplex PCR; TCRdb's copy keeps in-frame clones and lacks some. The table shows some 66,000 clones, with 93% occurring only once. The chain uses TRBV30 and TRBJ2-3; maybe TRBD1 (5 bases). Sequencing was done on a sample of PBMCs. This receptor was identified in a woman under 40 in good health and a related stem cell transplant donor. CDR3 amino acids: CAWSDQGASTDTQYF. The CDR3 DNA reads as TGTGCCTGGAGTGACCAGGGTGCTAGCACAGATACGCAGTATTTT. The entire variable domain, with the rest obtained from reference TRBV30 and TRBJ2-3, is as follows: SQTIHQWPATLVQPVGSPLSLECTVEGTSNPNLYWYRQAAGRGLQLLFYSVGIGQISSEVPQNLSASRPQDRQFILSSKKLLLSDSGFYLCAWSDQGASTDTQYFGPGTRLTVL.